Listed below are T cell receptor beta chains from one sample, sequenced in a study of blood T cell repertoires in COVID-19. Method: immunoSEQ multiplex PCR; TCRdb's copy keeps in-frame clones and lacks some. This repertoire shows more than 65,000 clones, around 90% found once; its top ten account for nearly 8.5%. The sample taken for sequencing was peripheral blood. These receptors were collected from a human donor in a cohort sampled during active COVID-19. CDR3s include the opening cysteine and the closing phenylalanine or tryptophan. D genes are given only for firm matches. Where a row states a size, it is once, few, many or the class of an expanded clone; other rows omit it.

d_gene	v_gene	j_gene	abundance	CDR3aa	CDR3nt
TRBD1	TRBV18	TRBJ1-1	NA	CASSLGGQGYTEAFF	TGTGCCAGCTCACTGGGGGGACAGGGGTATACTGAAGCTTTCTTT
NA	TRBV21-1	TRBJ2-1	NA	CASSPTGRDGSDEQFF	TGTGCCAGCAGCCCGACAGGCCGGGATGGGTCCGATGAGCAGTTCTTC
NA	TRBV9	TRBJ1-1	NA	CASGGSPENTEAFF	TGTGCCAGCGGAGGGTCCCCAGAGAACACTGAAGCTTTCTTT
TRBD1	TRBV10-3	TRBJ2-7	once	CAIIKDRYGYEQYF	TGTGCCATCATCAAGGACAGGTACGGCTACGAGCAGTACTTC
NA	TRBV6-2/TRBV6-3	TRBJ1-2	NA	CASSQDIRGSNGYTF	TGTGCCAGCAGTCAAGATATCCGGGGTTCTAACGGCTACACCTTC
NA	TRBV18	TRBJ2-7	NA	CASSPPGRNEQYF	TGTGCCAGCTCACCACCGGGGCGGAACGAGCAGTACTTC
TRBD1	TRBV5-6	TRBJ2-7	NA	CASSIGTGGREQYF	TGTGCCAGCAGCATAGGGACAGGGGGCCGGGAGCAGTACTTC
TRBD1	TRBV28	TRBJ1-2	NA	CASSLYQGAGYGYTF	TGTGCCAGCAGTTTATATCAGGGGGCTGGCTATGGCTACACCTTC
TRBD1	TRBV12-3/TRBV12-4	TRBJ1-5	NA	CASGQGNQPQHF	TGTGCCAGCGGACAGGGGAATCAGCCCCAGCATTTT
TRBD1	TRBV5-5	TRBJ1-6	NA	CASSTIQGAESPLHF	TGTGCCAGCAGCACGATCCAGGGGGCGGAATCACCCCTCCACTTT
NA	TRBV21-1	TRBJ2-7	NA	CASSKEGRGPYEQYF	TGTGCCAGCAGCAAAGAGGGCAGGGGGCCGTACGAGCAGTACTTC
TRBD1	TRBV9	TRBJ1-2	NA	CASSLGTGSFGHYGYTF	TGTGCCAGCAGCCTCGGGACAGGGAGTTTCGGCCACTATGGCTACACCTTC
NA	TRBV11-2	TRBJ1-6	once	CASSLRTGQMPYNSPLHF	TGTGCCAGCAGCTTACGAACTGGACAGATGCCTTATAATTCACCCCTCCACTTT
NA	TRBV6-5	TRBJ1-1	NA	CASSYTRLNTEAFF	TGTGCCAGCAGTTACACCAGGTTGAACACTGAAGCTTTCTTT
TRBD1	TRBV7-2	TRBJ1-6	once	CASRLGQEFLYNSPLHF	TGTGCCAGCAGACTCGGACAGGAATTTCTTTATAATTCACCCCTCCACTTT
TRBD1	TRBV11-2	TRBJ1-1	NA	CASNPGQGATEAFF	TGTGCCAGCAATCCGGGACAGGGGGCAACTGAAGCTTTCTTT
NA	TRBV25-1	TRBJ1-1	NA	CASSGPTGTEAFF	TGTGCCAGCAGTGGCCCCACGGGCACTGAAGCTTTCTTT
TRBD1	TRBV9	TRBJ1-3	NA	CASSRTGSNSGNTIYF	TGTGCCAGCAGCCGGACAGGGTCGAACTCTGGAAACACCATATATTTT
TRBD1	TRBV5-1	TRBJ1-5	NA	CASRPRMSGQGGGFNQPQHF	TGCGCCAGCAGGCCGAGAATGTCGGGACAGGGTGGCGGCTTTAATCAGCCCCAGCATTTT
NA	TRBV6-5	TRBJ2-1	NA	CASRSLIGVREQFF	TGTGCCAGCAGAAGTCTAATCGGGGTTCGTGAGCAGTTCTTC
NA	TRBV21-1	TRBJ1-6	once	CASSKAGGGSSPLHF	TGTGCCAGCAGCAAAGCGGGGGGCGGGAGTTCCCCCCTCCACTTT
NA	TRBV29-1	TRBJ1-2	NA	CSVEVRQDYYGYTF	TGCAGCGTTGAAGTTCGCCAGGATTACTATGGCTACACCTTC
TRBD2	TRBV4-2	TRBJ2-5	NA	CASSQGVAGGPETQYF	TGTGCCAGCAGCCAAGGCGTAGCGGGGGGCCCAGAGACCCAGTACTTC
NA	TRBV30	TRBJ1-5	NA	CAWSVLGGSNQPQHF	TGTGCCTGGAGTGTACTGGGCGGGAGCAATCAGCCCCAGCATTTT
TRBD1	TRBV7-9	TRBJ1-2	once	CASSPGTGSLRYGYTF	TGTGCCAGCAGCCCTGGGACAGGGTCATTACGCTATGGCTACACCTTC
NA	TRBV4-1	TRBJ2-1	NA	CASSLSDSSYNEQFF	TGCGCCAGCAGCCTTTCGGACAGCTCCTACAATGAGCAGTTCTTC
NA	TRBV28	TRBJ1-5	NA	CASTSGDKNQPQHF	TGTGCCAGCACCTCTGGGGACAAAAATCAGCCCCAGCATTTT
TRBD1	TRBV11-2	TRBJ1-1	NA	CASSLHKQDRGREYTEAFF	TGTGCCAGCAGCTTACATAAGCAGGACAGGGGAAGGGAGTACACTGAAGCTTTCTTT
NA	TRBV9	TRBJ1-5	NA	CASPTGNSNQPQHF	TGTGCCAGCCCGACAGGCAATAGCAATCAGCCCCAGCATTTT
NA	TRBV11-2	TRBJ1-1	NA	CASSSIKGTRGNTEAFF	TGTGCCAGCAGCTCCATAAAGGGCACCAGGGGAAACACTGAAGCTTTCTTT
TRBD1	TRBV6-6	TRBJ2-7	NA	CASSYSGTGSNEQYF	TGTGCCAGCAGTTACTCCGGGACAGGTTCTAACGAGCAGTACTTC
NA	TRBV9	TRBJ1-1	NA	CASSVSTGNTEAFF	TGTGCCAGCAGCGTTTCAACAGGGAACACTGAAGCTTTCTTT
TRBD1	TRBV7-6	TRBJ2-7	NA	CASSPGQGAFDEQYF	TGTGCCAGCAGCCCTGGACAGGGGGCATTTGACGAGCAGTACTTC
TRBD1	TRBV6-1	TRBJ1-6	NA	CASSDQGASSYNSPLHF	TGTGCCAGCAGTGACCAGGGGGCGAGCTCCTATAATTCACCCCTCCACTTT
TRBD1	TRBV11-2	TRBJ2-7	NA	CASSRPGQSSYEQYF	TGTGCCAGCAGCCGCCCGGGACAGAGCTCCTACGAGCAGTACTTC
NA	TRBV14	TRBJ1-3	NA	CASGPGNTIYF	TGTGCCAGCGGGCCTGGAAACACCATATATTTT
TRBD1	TRBV27	TRBJ1-2	NA	CASWDRDPNYGYTF	TGTGCCAGCTGGGACAGGGACCCAAACTATGGCTACACCTTC